Included here is one TCR beta chain sequence, with context. It has no known antigen specificity. A read error may produce the germline difference seen at one junction end. Cells that were CD4+CD25+CD127-/low were isolated as Tregs. Tregs, naive and memory CD4+ T cells from tumor, blood and ipsilateral draining lymph nodes of five breast cancer patients underwent full-length TCR alpha and beta sequencing. Tumor tissue and lymph nodes obtained by ipsilateral axillary dissection were perfused with PBS, cut into small pieces and digested using collagenase I and hyaluronidase. FACS confirmed that the sorted cell populations were more than 90% pure. The data are from a study (dated by TCRdb to between 2014 and 2016). The study in broad terms: The study tested whether tumor-infiltrating Tregs in breast cancer are recruited from blood Tregs or converted in situ from other CD4+ T cell subsets. What the research found in general, with its limitations: Tumor memory CD4+ T cell TCR gene usage was found to cluster with blood and lymph node memory CD4+ cells and with lymph node naive CD4+ cells. The greatest overlap of tumor-infiltrating Treg TCR alpha and beta sequences was observed with tumor naive CD4+ T cells, followed by blood naive CD4+ T cells. Rather than covering whole repertoires, validation in the larger cohort was restricted to a single TCR beta V-J rearrangement.

CDR1 and CDR2 are read off the germline V gene as SGHVS and FQNEAQ. The CDR3 sequence holds 14 residues, the cysteine and phenylalanine included. CDR3 DNA only is kept here, 42 bases in frame from base 1. Full-length TCR variable regions were amplified by 5' RACE PCR with constant-region reverse primers, followed by semi-nested PCR with Nested Universal Primer A. Using the ReliaPrep RNA Cell Miniprep System, total RNA was extracted, and the SMARTer RACE 5'/3' Kit was then used to reverse transcribe the RNA into 5'RACE-ready cDNA. Full-length TCR alpha and beta libraries were barcoded with multiplex adaptors and sequenced on an Illumina MiSeq. The paper's processing steps were these. Sequencing data were pooled across the five patients for each of nine subset-tissue groups and compared by unsupervised clustering of TCR gene usage. The Morisita-Horn index was used to calculate repertoire similarity, with shared sequences weighted according to their contribution to each repertoire. In-frame beta chains were kept once TCRdb had trimmed the public reads at Q25 with fastp and called clones with MiXCR. Each CDR3 protein appears once, grouped with its most common genes and DNA. TCRdb, rather than the study authors, made the V and J calls. The sample table contains approximately 60,000 distinct CDR3 sequences; only one count was recorded for less than 30% of them. Roughly 2.1% of the sample belongs to the ten largest clones.

The source material was tumor-infiltrating Tregs sorted from the breast tumor. This sequence originates from a female donor with breast cancer. The sequence is built from TRBV7-8 and TRBJ1-1; 11 central bases correspond to TRBD1. The CDR3 is CTSSLGQGGMDAFF. The sequence in DNA is TGTACCAGCAGCTTGGGACAGGGGGGGATGGATGCTTTCTTT.